The rows below give T cell receptor beta chains drawn from one sample of a study of shared clonotypes between healthy human individuals. The table came from immunoSEQ multiplex PCR; TCRdb's copy has only in-frame clones and leaves some out. The sample contains some 2.1 million clones, 90% to 95% of which appear only once. The sequenced sample was naive CD4+ T cells sorted from blood. These receptors were taken from a man aged 18 to 35 in good health. Both conserved end residues are trimmed from each CDR3. Size is stated for part of the rows, as once, few or many counts, or as a class when the clone is expanded.

J gene,V gene,clone size,CDR3 protein
TRBJ2-5,TRBV6-6,few,ASSYAWETQY
TRBJ2-7,TRBV7-9,once,ASTLTSTSGTRGSYEQY
TRBJ2-3,TRBV5-4,.,ASSSGRAGTDTQY
TRBJ1-6,TRBV9,.,ASSVGGSYNSPLH
TRBJ1-1,TRBV11-3,.,ASSPRGLNTEAF
TRBJ2-2,TRBV6-1,.,ASSGQGDGELF
TRBJ1-2,TRBV6-5,.,ASRRPGITNYGYT
TRBJ2-3,TRBV15,.,ATSRDRLDADTQY
TRBJ1-6,TRBV15,.,ATSRDPATTNSPLH
TRBJ2-5,TRBV30,once,AWSDGLAETQY
TRBJ2-7,TRBV5-1,.,ASSLALVNPYEQY
TRBJ1-2,TRBV10-3,.,AISGGLEGYT
TRBJ1-1,TRBV4-2,.,ASSRDRDNTEAF